Shown below are 13 T cell receptor beta chains from a single sample sequenced in a study of glioma-infiltrating T cells after dendritic cell vaccination. Here immunoSEQ multiplex PCR was the method, and the copy in TCRdb shows in-frame clones only, minus some. This sample has about 90,000 clones, with about 83% found just once. Sequencing used blood, obtained before dendritic cell vaccination. The receptors were sampled from a human donor with glioblastoma.

The V call is TRBV11-2, the J call TRBJ2-3; D not certain. Germline values: CDR1 SGHAT, CDR2 FQNNGV. This CDR3 has 11 residues. Trimming left V 5 bases short and J 7 bases short, with 7 bases between. This chain's CDR3 is CASSPRNTQYF. CDR3 nucleotide sequence: TGTGCCAGCAGCCCGCGGAATACGCAGTATTTT.

This sequence joins TRBV9 and TRBJ2-1; perhaps TRBD2 as D (5 bases). V was cut by 0 bases and J by 4 bases, with 14 bases left in between. Germline CDR1 is SGDLS and CDR2 is YYNGEE. The CDR3 spans 16 residues. The CDR3 sequence: CASSVDPASQYNEQFF. The CDR3 nucleotides read TGTGCCAGCAGCGTAGATCCGGCTAGCCAATACAATGAGCAGTTCTTC.

The rearrangement joins TRBV19 to TRBJ2-7, with D possibly being TRBD2 (5 bases). Looked up from germline, CDR1 is LNHDA and CDR2 is SQIVND (reference sequence). Trimming cost V 5 bases and J 5 bases, with 10 bases left between them. The CDR3 contains 12 residues. Here the CDR3 reads CASSSDFDEQYF. Here the CDR3 DNA reads TGTGCCAGTAGTTCGGACTTTGACGAGCAGTACTTC.

The J gene is TRBJ1-2, the V gene TRBV11-2; TRBD1 agrees at 9 bases. The CDR3 covers 15 residues. The germline V gene encodes CDR1 SGHAT and CDR2 FQNNGV. The ends lost 1 base at V and 8 bases at J; junction bases unmatched: 8. The CDR3 nucleotides read TGTGCCAGCAGCTTAGTAGGGACAGGGAGGGTCGGCTACACCTTC. This gives the protein CASSLVGTGRVGYTF.

J is TRBJ2-5 and V is TRBV5-4, with 9 bases that match TRBD1. The CDR3 length is 16 residues. Germline V gives CDR1 SGHNT, CDR2 YYREEE (reference sequence). Trimming at V came to 0 bases and at J to 5 bases, leaving 8 bases not matched to a gene. Here the CDR3 reads CASSLVAGQGGETQYF. The CDR3 coding sequence is TGTGCCAGCAGCTTGGTGGCGGGACAGGGAGGCGAGACCCAGTACTTC. The whole variable domain, filled in from reference TRBV5-4 and TRBJ2-5, reads ETGVTQSPTHLIKTRGQQVTLRCSSQSGHNTVSWYQQALGQGPQFIFQYYREEENGRGNFPPRFSGLQFPNYSSELNVNALELDDSALYLCASSLVAGQGGETQYFGPGTRLLVL.

This rearrangement joins TRBV6-6 to TRBJ2-7; 8 bases match TRBD2. The CDR3 spans 15 residues. CDR1 and CDR2 from the germline V gene are MNHNY and SVGAGI (reference sequence). Losses at the gene ends were 7 bases for V and 0 bases for J; bases not matched to a gene: 8. This CDR3 reads CASMLSGSVSYEQYF. The CDR3 DNA follows: TGTGCCAGCATGTTAAGCGGGAGCGTCTCCTACGAGCAGTACTTC.

Regarding this clone: Other DNA sequences in the sample encode the same CDR3. In DNA form, the CDR3 reads TGTGCCAGCAGCCTAGGACAGGGAATATATGGCTACACCTTC. It is translated as CASSLGQGIYGYTF. The gene calls are TRBV11-2 and TRBJ1-2; 8 bases agree with TRBD1. V dropped 5 bases and J dropped 5; count of bases not matched to a gene: 7. Germline V lookup: CDR1 SGHAT, CDR2 FQNNGV. The CDR3 covers 14 residues.

The chain employs TRBV7-9 and TRBJ2-1; the match to TRBD2 covers 8 bases. In germline, CDR1 is SEHNR, CDR2 FQNEAQ (reference sequence). CDR3 length: 15 residues. Unmatched junction bases numbered 6, after V lost 8 bases and J lost 0 bases. The DNA of the CDR3 is TGTGCCAGCGAGCCAGGGACTAGCTCCTACAATGAGCAGTTCTTC. Translating it yields CASEPGTSSYNEQFF. Full variable domain (rest looked up from reference TRBV7-9 and TRBJ2-1): DTGVSQNPRHKITKRGQNVTFRCDPISEHNRLYWYRQTLGQGPEFLTYFQNEAQLEKSRLLSDRFSAERPKGSFSTLEIQRTEQGDSAMYLCASEPGTSSYNEQFFGPGTRLTVL.

This rearrangement joins TRBV11-2 to TRBJ1-1, with unresolved D. The ends were cut back, 1 base at V and 3 bases at J, with 9 bases in the middle. The CDR3 covers 14 residues. CDR1 is SGHAT, CDR2 FQNNGV, per germline. The CDR3 nucleotides read TGTGCCAGCAGCTTAGGCAGATCCGACACTGAAGCTTTCTTT. This codes for CASSLGRSDTEAFF.

In this sample, this clone turned up a few times. The CDR3 region is CASSLAADRDYEQYF. CDR3 sequence (DNA): TGCGCCAGCAGCTTGGCCGCCGACAGGGACTACGAGCAGTACTTC. This rearrangement joins TRBV5-1 to TRBJ2-7; TRBD1 matches at 7 bases. With V trimmed by 0 bases and J by 3 bases, 6 bases remained unmatched. The CDR3 extends over 15 amino acids. In germline, CDR1 is SGHRS, CDR2 YFSETQ. Full variable domain (outside the CDR3, taken from reference TRBV5-1 and TRBJ2-7): KAGVTQTPRYLIKTRGQQVTLSCSPISGHRSVSWYQQTPGQGLQFLFEYFSETQRNKGNFPGRFSGRQFSNSRSEMNVSTLELGDSALYLCASSLAADRDYEQYFGPGTRLTVT.

Written as DNA, the CDR3 is TGTGCCAGCAGCACCGGACTAGCCAAAAACATTCAGTACTTC. Translated: CASSTGLAKNIQYF. The chain combines TRBV2 with TRBJ2-4, with D maybe TRBD2 (5 bases). The V end lost 6 bases, the J end lost 0 bases, and 9 bases lay between the germline ends. The CDR3 is 14 amino acids. CDR1 SNHLY and CDR2 FYNNEI come from the germline V gene.

V and J are TRBV5-1 and TRBJ2-5, with TRBD1 matching over 10 bases. The junction had 8 bases not matched to a gene; V was cut back by 4 bases and J by 5 bases. Germline lookup yields CDR1 SGHRS and CDR2 YFSETQ. This CDR3 is built from 15 residues. The CDR3 sequence: CASSRMTGGRETQYF. Written as DNA, the CDR3 is TGCGCCAGCAGCCGGATGACAGGGGGCCGGGAGACCCAGTACTTC.

V gene TRBV6-5 combines with J gene TRBJ2-5, with D hard to call. Germline V gene sequence: CDR1 MNHEY, CDR2 SVGAGI. Trimming took 2 bases from V and 5 from J, leaving 9 bases between them. The CDR3 has 13 amino acids. Here the CDR3 reads CASSYAVRETQYF. CDR3 bases: TGTGCCAGCAGTTACGCTGTCCGGGAGACCCAGTACTTC.